Listed below are T cell receptor beta chains from one sample, sequenced in a study of CD8 T cells in ankylosing spondylitis. TCRdb itself ran the 5' RACE reads through MiXCR, one entry per CDR3 protein. The table lists about 36,000 distinct CDR3 sequences, around 15% of them singletons. Sequences were obtained from synovial fluid, either unsorted or a sorted T cell fraction (not recorded which). The source is a male donor with ankylosing spondylitis. CDR3s include the opening cysteine and the closing phenylalanine or tryptophan. D genes are given only for firm matches. Size values are once, few and many counts, or a class for expanded clones, and some rows have none.

j_gene: TRBJ1-1
abundance: few
d_gene: NA
v_gene: TRBV7-8
CDR3nt: TGTGCCAGCAGGATACAGGGCTCCCCTGAAGCTTTCTTT
CDR3aa: CASRIQGSPEAFF

j_gene: TRBJ2-1
abundance: NA
d_gene: NA
v_gene: TRBV11-2
CDR3nt: TGTGCCAGCAGCTTGGACTTCAATGAGCAGTTCTTC
CDR3aa: CASSLDFNEQFF

j_gene: TRBJ2-7
abundance: NA
d_gene: NA
v_gene: TRBV10-3
CDR3nt: TGTGCCATCAGTGAGCCGCCCGAGGGGATCTACGAGCAGTACTTC
CDR3aa: CAISEPPEGIYEQYF

j_gene: TRBJ2-2
abundance: few
d_gene: TRBD1
v_gene: TRBV7-6
CDR3nt: TGTGCCAGCAGCTCACCGGGACAGGATTTGTCCGGGGAGCTGTTTTTT
CDR3aa: CASSSPGQDLSGELFF

j_gene: TRBJ2-4
abundance: few
d_gene: NA
v_gene: TRBV20-1
CDR3nt: TGCAGTGCTCCTAAAGAGCGACTAGTCTTCAAAAACATTCAGTACTTC
CDR3aa: CSAPKERLVFKNIQYF

j_gene: TRBJ2-2
abundance: many
d_gene: NA
v_gene: TRBV15
CDR3nt: TGTGCCACCAGCAGAGATATCAGGGTTGACGGGGAGCTGTTTTTT
CDR3aa: CATSRDIRVDGELFF

j_gene: TRBJ1-2
abundance: few
d_gene: TRBD1
v_gene: TRBV20-1
CDR3nt: TGCAGTGCTCGCTCCGGGACAGGGGTTAACTATGGCTACACCTTC
CDR3aa: CSARSGTGVNYGYTF

j_gene: TRBJ1-2
abundance: many
d_gene: NA
v_gene: TRBV29-1
CDR3nt: TGCAGCGTTGAAGATCTCGGGGATAACTATGGCTACACCTTC
CDR3aa: CSVEDLGDNYGYTF

j_gene: TRBJ2-7
abundance: many
d_gene: NA
v_gene: TRBV7-9
CDR3nt: TGTGCCAGCAGCTTAGGGACAGAAGTCTACGAGCAGTACTTC
CDR3aa: CASSLGTEVYEQYF

j_gene: TRBJ1-1
abundance: many
d_gene: NA
v_gene: TRBV10-3
CDR3nt: TGTGCCATCTGGGAAGGGGGGGGGGCCACTGAAGCTTTCTTT
CDR3aa: CAIWEGGGATEAFF

j_gene: TRBJ1-1
abundance: NA
d_gene: NA
v_gene: TRBV23-1
CDR3nt: TGCGCCAGCAAAGGGGCCTGGACTGAAGCTTTCTTT
CDR3aa: CASKGAWTEAFF

j_gene: TRBJ1-5
abundance: many
d_gene: NA
v_gene: TRBV10-2
CDR3nt: TGCGCCAGCAGTGAGATGGGATTGAGCAATCAGCCCCAGCATTTT
CDR3aa: CASSEMGLSNQPQHF

j_gene: TRBJ2-7
abundance: few
d_gene: TRBD1
v_gene: TRBV7-9
CDR3nt: TGTGCCAGCAGCCCCCGACAGGGTATGCAGTACTTC
CDR3aa: CASSPRQGMQYF

j_gene: TRBJ2-7
abundance: NA
d_gene: TRBD2
v_gene: TRBV4-2
CDR3nt: TGTGCCAGCAGCCTAAGACTTACTAGCGGGAAATCCTACGAGCAGTACTTC
CDR3aa: CASSLRLTSGKSYEQYF

j_gene: TRBJ1-2
abundance: NA
d_gene: NA
v_gene: TRBV28
CDR3nt: TGTGCCAGCAGTCTTACACCGGGGCCACGGGCTGGGTATGGCTACACCTTC
CDR3aa: CASSLTPGPRAGYGYTF

j_gene: TRBJ1-1
abundance: NA
d_gene: NA
v_gene: TRBV7-9
CDR3nt: TGTGCCAGCAGCAAAGGACAGAACACTGAAGCTTTCTTT
CDR3aa: CASSKGQNTEAFF

j_gene: TRBJ2-7
abundance: NA
d_gene: TRBD1
v_gene: TRBV7-9
CDR3nt: TGTGCCAGCAGCCCCGGGACAGAAGAGCAGTACTTC
CDR3aa: CASSPGTEEQYF

j_gene: TRBJ2-7
abundance: many
d_gene: NA
v_gene: TRBV20-1
CDR3nt: TGCAGTGCTAGAGATTTTCTCGGGTCAAAGGGGTACGAGCAGTACTTC
CDR3aa: CSARDFLGSKGYEQYF

j_gene: TRBJ1-3
abundance: NA
d_gene: NA
v_gene: TRBV2
CDR3nt: TGTGCCAGCAGTGAAGGCAGGGCGGGAGGAAACACCATATATTTT
CDR3aa: CASSEGRAGGNTIYF

j_gene: TRBJ1-5
abundance: NA
d_gene: TRBD1
v_gene: TRBV19
CDR3nt: TGTGCCACTAGCGGGGGCAGGGGGCTCTCGTTTAGCAATCAGCCCCAGCATTTT
CDR3aa: CATSGGRGLSFSNQPQHF

j_gene: TRBJ2-5
abundance: many
d_gene: NA
v_gene: TRBV6-4
CDR3nt: TGTGCCAGCAGTGAAGGAGGCAGCCAAGAGACCCAGTACTTC
CDR3aa: CASSEGGSQETQYF

j_gene: TRBJ2-2
abundance: NA
d_gene: TRBD1
v_gene: TRBV6-4
CDR3nt: TGTGCCAGCAGTGACTCGGGGGACAGGGCGACCGGGGAGCTGTTTTTT
CDR3aa: CASSDSGDRATGELFF

j_gene: TRBJ2-7
abundance: medium-sized
d_gene: NA
v_gene: TRBV20-1
CDR3nt: TGCAGTGCTAGAGTTGCAGGACAGCACGAGCAGTACTTC
CDR3aa: CSARVAGQHEQYF

j_gene: TRBJ2-7
abundance: NA
d_gene: NA
v_gene: TRBV7-2
CDR3nt: TGTGCCAGCAGCTTATGGCAGAGCTCCTACGAGCAGTACTTC
CDR3aa: CASSLWQSSYEQYF

j_gene: TRBJ2-1
abundance: NA
d_gene: NA
v_gene: TRBV6-4
CDR3nt: TGTGCCAGCAGTGAAAGGGCGAACAATGAGCAGTTCTTC
CDR3aa: CASSERANNEQFF

j_gene: TRBJ2-7
abundance: many
d_gene: NA
v_gene: TRBV6-2/TRBV6-3
CDR3nt: TGTGCCAGCGGAGTCTCCTACGAGCAGTACTTC
CDR3aa: CASGVSYEQYF